The rows below give T cell receptor beta chains drawn from one sample of a study of blood T cell repertoires in COVID-19. The assay was immunoSEQ multiplex PCR, and TCRdb's table has in-frame clones only and misses some. The sample carries approximately 230,000 clones, 84% recorded once. The sequencing sample was made of peripheral blood. Every receptor here comes from a man aged 25-40 years with active or convalescent COVID-19. CDR3s include the opening cysteine and the closing phenylalanine or tryptophan. Each record gives: J gene, V gene, D gene, clone size, CDR3 DNA, CDR3 protein. A D gene is named only where the DNA matches it firmly. A row's size may be missing; if present it is once, few, many or a size class.

TRBJ2-1 | TRBV7-8 | TRBD2 | - | TGTGCCAGCAGCTTACTGGGACTAGTGAGCTCCTACAATGAGCAGTTCTTC | CASSLLGLVSSYNEQFF
TRBJ1-1 | TRBV28 | - | once | TGTGCCAGCAGTTTAGGGACTTACACTGAAGCTTTCTTT | CASSLGTYTEAFF
TRBJ1-2 | TRBV12-5 | - | few | TGTGCTAGTGGCCTAGGGGCAAACTATGGCTACACCTTC | CASGLGANYGYTF
TRBJ1-1 | TRBV20-1 | - | - | TGCAGTGGGGGTAGGACAAAAGCTTTCTTT | CSGGRTKAFF
TRBJ2-2 | TRBV6-6 | TRBD2 | - | TGTGCCAGCAGTCTCGGACTAGCGGGGGGGCCTACCGGGGAGCTGTTTTTT | CASSLGLAGGPTGELFF
TRBJ2-7 | TRBV28 | - | - | TGTGCCAGCAGTCTTACGGGACAAGAATACGAGCAGTACTTC | CASSLTGQEYEQYF
TRBJ1-2 | TRBV28 | TRBD1 | - | TGTGCCAGCAGTTTAAAGGGGGCGGGTGGCTACACCTTC | CASSLKGAGGYTF
TRBJ2-1 | TRBV2 | - | - | TGTGCCAGCAGTGAGAGGATCTCCTACAATGAGCAGTTCTTC | CASSERISYNEQFF
TRBJ1-3 | TRBV6-5 | - | once | TGTGCCAGCAGTTTATCTCGCGGAACCCCCGGAAACACCATATATTTT | CASSLSRGTPGNTIYF
TRBJ2-1 | TRBV5-3 | TRBD2 | - | TGTGCCAGAAGTCGGGGGGACGGAGGCAATGAGCAGTTCTTC | CARSRGDGGNEQFF
TRBJ1-2 | TRBV9 | - | - | TGTGCCAGCAGCACCCAGGGTGCCCTTAACTATGGCTACACCTTC | CASSTQGALNYGYTF
TRBJ2-7 | TRBV30 | TRBD1 | - | TGTGCCTGGGAGCACCCGACAGGGGTCGGCTACGAGCAGTACTTC | CAWEHPTGVGYEQYF
TRBJ1-5 | TRBV6-5 | TRBD1 | - | TGTGCCAGCAGTCCGGACAGGGTTGGCAATCAGCCCCAGCATTTT | CASSPDRVGNQPQHF
TRBJ1-4 | TRBV5-1 | - | - | TGCGCCAGCAGCTTGCGCGGGCTAGATGAAAAACTGTTTTTT | CASSLRGLDEKLFF
TRBJ2-2 | TRBV11-2 | - | - | TGTGCCAGCAACCCGACTAGAACCGGGGAGCTGTTTTTT | CASNPTRTGELFF
TRBJ2-7 | TRBV6-6 | TRBD1 | - | TGTGCCAGCAGTCGCTCGGGACAGGGGGCCTACGAGCAGTACTTC | CASSRSGQGAYEQYF
TRBJ2-1 | TRBV9 | TRBD2 | - | TGTGCCAGCAGCGGCCCTAGCGGGGTTTCCTACAATGAGCAGTTCTTC | CASSGPSGVSYNEQFF
TRBJ1-4 | TRBV11-2 | - | - | TGTGCCAGCAGCTTAGTTTCGGGTGGTGAAAAACTGTTTTTT | CASSLVSGGEKLFF
TRBJ2-7 | TRBV5-6 | - | - | TGTGCCAGCAGCACCGACCCAGCGGCGAGCTCCTACGAGCAGTACTTC | CASSTDPAASSYEQYF
TRBJ2-3 | TRBV4-3 | TRBD2 | few | TGCGCCAGCAGCCAAGATAGAGCGGGAGTTGGAGATACGCAGTATTTT | CASSQDRAGVGDTQYF
TRBJ1-3 | TRBV28 | TRBD1 | - | TGTGCCAGCAGCTTAGTCCGGGACAGGGGACACAGCTCTGGAAACACCATATATTTT | CASSLVRDRGHSSGNTIYF
TRBJ2-3 | TRBV7-6 | TRBD1 | few | TGTGCCAGCAGCTTACCGGGGACAGGGGAAGATACGCAGTATTTT | CASSLPGTGEDTQYF
TRBJ2-1 | TRBV12-3/TRBV12-4 | - | - | TGTGCCAGCGGCGGGGGCGGTGAGCAGTTCTTC | CASGGGGEQFF
TRBJ1-4 | TRBV5-1 | TRBD1 | - | TGCGCCAGCAGCTGGATGGGACAGGGAGACGAAAAACTGTTTTTT | CASSWMGQGDEKLFF
TRBJ2-7 | TRBV15 | - | - | TGTGCCACCAGCAGAGTGGCCAGGGATACCTACGAGCAGTACTTC | CATSRVARDTYEQYF
TRBJ1-2 | TRBV28 | TRBD1 | - | TGTGCCAGCAGTTTAGGGACAGGGGGCGGCTACACCTTC | CASSLGTGGGYTF
TRBJ1-2 | TRBV5-5 | TRBD1 | - | TGTGCCAGCAGCACCTTAGGACAGGGGGCGGTTGGCTACACCTTC | CASSTLGQGAVGYTF
TRBJ2-3 | TRBV27 | - | - | TGTGCCAGCACAAGAGCAGGGCTCAGAGATACGCAGTATTTT | CASTRAGLRDTQYF
TRBJ2-1 | TRBV4-3 | TRBD2 | - | TGCGCCAGCAGCCAAGCGACCTCGGGAGGGCCTTCCTACAATGAGCAGTTCTTC | CASSQATSGGPSYNEQFF
TRBJ2-1 | TRBV6-2/TRBV6-3 | - | - | TGTGCCAGCAGTTGGGGCAGCTCCTACAATGAGCAGTTCTTC | CASSWGSSYNEQFF
TRBJ1-1 | TRBV7-9 | - | - | TGTGCCAGCAGCTTAGGAGGGTTGAACACTGAAGCTTTCTTT | CASSLGGLNTEAFF
TRBJ2-7 | TRBV11-2 | - | - | TGTGCCAGCAGCTTCGAGGAGGTCGAGCAGTACTTC | CASSFEEVEQYF
TRBJ1-5 | TRBV28 | - | - | TGTGCCAGCAGCCTCGGGGGGGATCAGCCCCAGCATTTT | CASSLGGDQPQHF
TRBJ2-7 | TRBV28 | TRBD2 | - | TGTGCCAGCAGTTTCTTAGGTAGCGGGAGGGGGAGCTCCTACGAGCAGTACTTC | CASSFLGSGRGSSYEQYF
TRBJ2-3 | TRBV9 | TRBD2 | - | TGTGCCAGCAGCTCACTAGCGGGGGGTACAGATACGCAGTATTTT | CASSSLAGGTDTQYF
TRBJ2-5 | TRBV9 | - | - | TGTGCCAGCAGCGTAGACCAGGGCCAAGAGACCCAGTACTTC | CASSVDQGQETQYF
TRBJ1-1 | TRBV2 | TRBD1 | - | TGTGCCACAGGGGGAATTGGCACTGAAGCTTTCTTT | CATGGIGTEAFF
TRBJ2-7 | TRBV5-8 | - | - | TGTGCCAGCAGCTTGGCCGGTTTCTACGAGCAGTACTTC | CASSLAGFYEQYF
TRBJ2-1 | TRBV5-1 | TRBD2 | - | TGCGCCAGCAGGGAAGGGACTAGCGCGAACAATGAGCAGTTCTTC | CASREGTSANNEQFF
TRBJ2-3 | TRBV7-2 | TRBD2 | - | TGTGCCAGCAGCTTAATGCCCAGCGGGGGAACTAGCACAGATACGCAGTATTTT | CASSLMPSGGTSTDTQYF
TRBJ1-1 | TRBV7-2 | - | - | TGTGCCAGCAGATTTCAGGGGACCACTGAAGCTTTCTTT | CASRFQGTTEAFF
TRBJ2-5 | TRBV4-3 | - | - | TGCGCCAGCAGCCAAGATTCCGGGGTCCAAGAGACCCAGTACTTC | CASSQDSGVQETQYF
TRBJ1-2 | TRBV30 | - | - | TGTGCCTTCCAGGGGCTGGGCTCCGGTGGCTACACCTTC | CAFQGLGSGGYTF
TRBJ1-2 | TRBV7-2 | - | once | TGTGCCAGCAGCTCAGCGAGGGCTTCCTATGGCTACACCTTC | CASSSARASYGYTF
TRBJ1-1 | TRBV30 | - | - | TGTGCCTGGAGTGTAGGAAGTCAGCGGAACACTGAAGCTTTCTTT | CAWSVGSQRNTEAFF
TRBJ1-5 | TRBV28 | - | - | TGTGCCAGCAGCCTGACAGGTTTGGGGCGTCAGCCCCAGCATTTT | CASSLTGLGRQPQHF
TRBJ1-5 | TRBV3-1/TRBV3-2 | TRBD1 | - | TGTGCCAGCAGCCAAGGCTTCAGGGGGGCTACGTATCAGCCCCAGCATTTT | CASSQGFRGATYQPQHF
TRBJ2-7 | TRBV6-5 | TRBD1 | - | TGTGCCAGCAGTTACCTCGGCAGGGGGCTGATCAACGAGCAGTACTTC | CASSYLGRGLINEQYF
TRBJ1-4 | TRBV4-2 | - | once | TGTGCCAGCAGCCAGGGACACCTGGGTGAAAAACTGTTTTTT | CASSQGHLGEKLFF
TRBJ2-5 | TRBV19 | TRBD1 | - | TGTGCCAGTAGTGTACTACCATCCGGGACAGTGTACCAAGAGACCCAGTACTTC | CASSVLPSGTVYQETQYF
TRBJ2-1 | TRBV27 | - | - | TGTGCCAGCAGTTTATCGGGGACTCCTACCTACAATGAGCAGTTCTTC | CASSLSGTPTYNEQFF
TRBJ1-5 | TRBV6-1 | - | once | TGTGCCAGCAGTGATTATGAGCGGCAGCCCCAGCATTTT | CASSDYERQPQHF
TRBJ2-5 | TRBV9 | - | few | TGTGCCAGCAGCGGGCCGACAGCTCAAGAGACCCAGTACTTC | CASSGPTAQETQYF